These 9 T cell receptor beta chains were sequenced from one sample in a study of CD8+CD57+ T cells in acquired aplastic anemia. The use of genomic DNA as template underpinned the TCR beta VDJ and CDR3 profiling. MiXCR was run by TCRdb on the reads, yielding one entry per CDR3 protein. The table lists about 200,000 distinct CDR3 sequences, 65% of them singletons. For sequencing, patients were chosen who had shown expansion of CD8+CD57+ cells by flow cytometry. The source material was sorted CD4+, CD8+, or CD8+CD57+ T cells (not recorded which) from PBMCs. These receptors all stem from a human donor with aplastic anemia.

This clonotype was counted ten times or more. This sequence joins TRBV7-9 and TRBJ1-1; D uncertain. The CDR3 loop spans 11 amino acids. CDR1 and CDR2 (germline): SEHNR, FQNEAQ (reference sequence). V lost 0 bases and J 9 bases, leaving 5 bases between the germline ends. The CDR3 loop is CASSLAQKAFF. The CDR3 DNA follows: TGTGCCAGCAGCTTAGCGCAAAAAGCTTTCTTT.

This rearrangement joins TRBV20-1 to TRBJ1-1; D may be TRBD1 (6 bases). The germline V and J ends were trimmed by 5 bases and 8 bases, with 15 bases remaining between them. CDR1 is DFQATT and CDR2 is SNEGSKA in the germline V gene (reference sequence). The CDR3 length is 12 residues. CDR3 DNA sequence: TGCAGTGCTGTTCACGGGACAAAAGAAGCTTTCTTT. Amino acid sequence: CSAVHGTKEAFF.

The CDR3 spells CSTGDSNQPQHF. CDR3 coding DNA: TGCTCAACCGGCGATAGCAATCAGCCCCAGCATTTT. The chain combines TRBV29-1 with TRBJ1-5; D call uncertain. This CDR3 is built from 12 residues. Germline CDR1 SQVTM, CDR2 ANQGSEA.

The rearrangement links TRBV9 to TRBJ2-2, with 11 bases matching TRBD2. Germline CDR1 is SGDLS and CDR2 is YYNGEE. Unmatched junction bases numbered 15, after V lost 6 bases and J lost 8 bases. The CDR3 totals 17 residues. The chain's CDR3 is CASNTPLLAGGEGELFF. For the CDR3, the DNA is TGTGCCAGCAACACGCCCCTGCTAGCGGGAGGCGAAGGGGAGCTGTTTTTT.

The chain uses TRBV7-6 and TRBJ1-1; no firm D call. V was clipped by 5 bases and J by 5 bases, with 9 bases between them. Germline V lookup: CDR1 SGHVS, CDR2 FNYEAQ. This CDR3 has 12 residues. The CDR3 spells CASSLGKTEAFF. Here the CDR3 DNA reads TGTGCCAGCAGCCTGGGTAAAACTGAAGCTTTCTTT.

This sequence joins TRBV2 and TRBJ2-3, with 9 bases fitting TRBD2. This CDR3 is built from 16 residues. In germline, CDR1 is SNHLY, CDR2 FYNNEI. The J segment lost 4 bases and the V segment lost 6 bases, leaving 11 bases of the junction unmatched. CDR3 nucleotides: TGTGCCAGCAGAGACTCTCAAGCGGGGGGCGCAGATACGCAGTATTTT. Amino acid sequence: CASRDSQAGGADTQYF. Supplemented by reference TRBV2 and TRBJ2-3, the full variable domain reads EPEVTQTPSHQVTQMGQEVILRCVPISNHLYFYWYRQILGQKVEFLVSFYNNEISEKSEIFDDQFSVERPDGSNFTLKIRSTKLEDSAMYFCASRDSQAGGADTQYFGPGTRLTVL.

The table lists this clonotype with a few counts. This chain uses TRBV10-3 with TRBJ1-6; TRBD1 might be the D (5 bases). Trimming left V 4 bases short and J 8 bases short, with 12 bases between. Germline V gives CDR1 ENHRY, CDR2 SYGVKD. This CDR3 region has 14 residues. Here the CDR3 reads CAISGLGLDSPLHF. The CDR3 coding sequence is TGTGCCATCAGTGGTTTGGGGCTTGATTCACCCCTCCACTTT.

The chain carries TRBV7-9 and TRBJ1-6; 7 bases agree with TRBD1. After removal of 5 bases from V and 8 bases from J, the junction contained 6 bases not matched to a gene. The CDR3 is 14 residues long. Germline V gene lookup returns CDR1 SEHNR and CDR2 FQNEAQ (reference sequence). The CDR3 DNA sequence: TGTGCCAGCAGCCGCGGGACAGCCCATTCACCCCTCCACTTT. Residues: CASSRGTAHSPLHF.

The V gene is TRBV20-1, the J gene TRBJ1-1; D gene ambiguous. The CDR3 is made up of 15 amino acids. Germline V gives CDR1 DFQATT, CDR2 SNEGSKA (reference sequence). V was trimmed by 2 bases and J by 1 base, leaving 14 bases between them. This CDR3 reads CSARTHGVGNTEAFF. The CDR3 DNA follows: TGCAGTGCTAGAACCCACGGGGTGGGGAACACTGAAGCTTTCTTT.